This T cell receptor (beta chain) was observed in a study of T cell repertoires in cytomegalovirus infection. Looking at the study overall: Matching HLA type, along with CMV infection, was indicated by public TCR beta signatures.

TCRdb reanalysed the reads using MiXCR and keeps one entry per CDR3 protein. The table has 150,000 to 200,000 distinct CDR3 sequences, 28% seen once. V was cut by 3 bases and J by 3 bases, with 17 bases left in between. CDR3 length: 16 amino acids. This clonotype was counted many times. The sequence was obtained from a human donor in good health (CMV status not recorded). Some clones in this sample may be carry-over from other donors' samples. The sample comprised PBMCs. V usage is TRBV12-3 or TRBV12-4 and J usage is TRBJ2-5; D not certain. CDR3: CASSFGGRRAEETQYF. In DNA form, the CDR3 reads TGTGCCAGCAGTTTCGGTGGTCGGAGAGCCGAAGAGACCCAGTACTTC.